One and the same sample provided the 2 T cell receptor beta chains below, sequenced in a study of cytomegalovirus exposure and HLA in healthy donors. The PCR ran on 60 Vbeta and 13 Jbeta primers. The table came from immunoSEQ multiplex PCR; TCRdb's copy has only in-frame clones and leaves some out. The table lists approximately 74,000 clones, about 80% of them singletons. Sequencing was done on a sample of PBMCs. The receptor source for this set is a man aged 60 to 69 in good health and CMV-seropositive.

This clone was detected only once. The CDR3 region has the DNA TGTGCCAGCAGTTTAAGGGGGAGTGGGGACTATGGCTACACCTTC. Protein sequence: CASSLRGSGDYGYTF. V is TRBV27 and J is TRBJ1-2; D might be TRBD1 (6 bases). V gave up 2 bases and J gave up 3 bases, with 13 bases separating them. This CDR3 contains 15 residues. Germline CDR1 reads MNHEY; CDR2 reads SMNVEV (reference sequence).

V usage is TRBV4-1 and J usage is TRBJ1-4; 8 bases are a match to TRBD1. This CDR3 region has 16 residues. Germline V gives CDR1 MGHRA, CDR2 YSYEKL. J lost 6 bases, V lost 4 bases, and 10 bases had no gene match. This CDR3 is CASSLGATGVYEKLFF. DNA for the CDR3: TGCGCCAGCAGCCTAGGTGCGACAGGGGTATATGAAAAACTGTTTTTT.